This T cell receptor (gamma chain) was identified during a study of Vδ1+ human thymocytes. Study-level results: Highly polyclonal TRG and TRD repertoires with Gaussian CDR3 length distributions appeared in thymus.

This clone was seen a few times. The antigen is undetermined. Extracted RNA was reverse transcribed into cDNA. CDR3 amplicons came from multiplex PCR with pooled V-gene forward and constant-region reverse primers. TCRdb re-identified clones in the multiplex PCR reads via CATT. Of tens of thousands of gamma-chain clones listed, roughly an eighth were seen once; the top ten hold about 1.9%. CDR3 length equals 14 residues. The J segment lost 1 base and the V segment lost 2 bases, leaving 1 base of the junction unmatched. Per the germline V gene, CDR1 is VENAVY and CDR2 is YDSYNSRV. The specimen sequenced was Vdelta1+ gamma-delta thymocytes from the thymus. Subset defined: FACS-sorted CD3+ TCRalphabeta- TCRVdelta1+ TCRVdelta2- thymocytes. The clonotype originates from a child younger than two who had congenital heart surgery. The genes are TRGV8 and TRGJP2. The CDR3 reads CATWDISSDWIKTF. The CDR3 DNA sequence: TGTGCCACCTGGGATATTAGTAGTGATTGGATCAAGACGTTT.